Presented here are 4 T cell receptor beta chains from one specimen sequenced in a study of T cells after yellow fever vaccination. TCRdb itself ran the 5' RACE reads through MiXCR, one entry per CDR3 protein. Of some 340,000 distinct CDR3 sequences detected, roughly 4% appear once; the ten largest clones hold under 30%. Sample: PBMCs, taken 5 days after the yellow fever booster vaccination. These receptors all come from a man aged 18 to 30 who received the YFV17D yellow fever vaccine.

In its sample, this clonotype was seen a few times. The J gene is TRBJ2-7, the V gene TRBV5-6, with D unresolved. CDR3 size: 14 residues. V lost 0 bases, J lost 2 bases, and 9 bases lay in between. Germline assignment: CDR1 SGHDT and CDR2 YYEEEE. The CDR3, as DNA: TGTGCCAGCAGCTTGGACGGCAGCACCTACGAGCAGTACGTC. Residues: CASSLDGSTYEQYV.

This clonotype was counted between two and nine times. The chain combines TRBV13 with TRBJ2-7; D possibly matches TRBD1 or TRBD2 (5 bases each). The V gene lost 5 bases and the J gene lost 2 bases, with 13 bases spanning the gap. The CDR3 contains 14 residues. The V gene's germline CDR1 is PRHDT and CDR2 FYEKMQ (reference sequence). The CDR3 region has the DNA TGTGCCAGCAGCGCCTGGGACCAGGCCTACGAGCAGTACTTC. The encoded protein is CASSAWDQAYEQYF.

This clonotype was found a few times. The V gene is TRBV4-1, the J gene TRBJ2-5; D is unclear. Germline lookup yields CDR1 MGHRA and CDR2 YSYEKL. Trimming took 5 bases from V and 3 from J, leaving 7 bases between them. The CDR3 consists of 12 residues. CDR3 nucleotide sequence: TGCGCCAGCAGCGCCGTAAAAGAGACCCAGTACTTC. It specifies CASSAVKETQYF.

This clonotype showed up many times. The V and J genes are TRBV14 and TRBJ1-3; D not certain. CDR3 length equals 13 residues. Per germline, CDR1 SGHDN and CDR2 FVKESK. V lost 4 bases and J lost 7, with 11 bases in between. The CDR3 sequence is CASSPGGGNTIYF. The CDR3 DNA sequence: TGTGCCAGCAGCCCCGGAGGAGGGAACACCATATATTTT.